Given below is one T cell receptor beta chain in context. This entry is derived from a study of OX40 agonist ivuxolimab in advanced cancers. V was pared by 3 bases and J by 1 base, with 6 bases between. Germline CDR1 SEHNR, CDR2 FQNEAQ (reference sequence). The CDR3 has 13 amino acids. Assay used: immunoSEQ multiplex PCR; TCRdb lists only in-frame clones, some missing. The repertoire has over 45,000 clones, 85% of them found once; the top ten carry approximately 3%. Sequenced material: CD4+ or CD8+ T cells sorted from blood, taken in a trial of the OX40 agonist ivuxolimab. The chain uses TRBV7-9 and TRBJ1-2, with D hard to call. The source is an adult with an advanced solid tumor such as melanoma, head and neck, liver or kidney cancer. The CDR3 region is CASSFSVNYGYTF. CDR3 nucleotide sequence: TGTGCCAGCAGCTTCAGCGTTAACTATGGCTACACCTTC.